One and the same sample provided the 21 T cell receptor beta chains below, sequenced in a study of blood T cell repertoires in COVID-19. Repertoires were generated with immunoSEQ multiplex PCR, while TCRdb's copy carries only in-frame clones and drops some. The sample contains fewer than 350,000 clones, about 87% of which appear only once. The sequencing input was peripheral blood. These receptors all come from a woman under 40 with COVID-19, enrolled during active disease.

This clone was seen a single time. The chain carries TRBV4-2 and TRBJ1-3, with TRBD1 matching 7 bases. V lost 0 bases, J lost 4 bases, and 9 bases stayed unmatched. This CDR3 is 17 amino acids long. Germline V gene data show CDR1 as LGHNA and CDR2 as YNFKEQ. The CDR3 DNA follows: TGTGCCAGCAGCCAAGATCCCAAGGGGGCGCAGGGAAACACCATATATTTT. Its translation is CASSQDPKGAQGNTIYF.

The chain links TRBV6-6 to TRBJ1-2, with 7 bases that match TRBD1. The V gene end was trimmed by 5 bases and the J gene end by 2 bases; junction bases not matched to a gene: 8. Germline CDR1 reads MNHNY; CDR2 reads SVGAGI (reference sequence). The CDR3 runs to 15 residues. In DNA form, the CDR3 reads TGTGCCAGCAGTGGCGGGACAGCAATAAACTATGGCTACACCTTC. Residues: CASSGGTAINYGYTF.

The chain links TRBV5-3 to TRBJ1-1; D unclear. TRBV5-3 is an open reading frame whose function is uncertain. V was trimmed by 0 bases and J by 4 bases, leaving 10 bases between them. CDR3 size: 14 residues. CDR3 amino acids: CARSLDSPSTEAFF. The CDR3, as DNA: TGTGCCAGAAGCTTGGACAGCCCGAGCACTGAAGCTTTCTTT.

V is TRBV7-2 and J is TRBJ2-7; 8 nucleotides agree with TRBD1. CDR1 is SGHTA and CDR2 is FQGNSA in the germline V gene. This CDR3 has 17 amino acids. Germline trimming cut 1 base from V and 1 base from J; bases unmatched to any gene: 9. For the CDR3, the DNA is TGTGCCAGCAGCTTAGGGTGGTCAGGGGGCGCGTCCTACGAGCAGTACTTC. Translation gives CASSLGWSGGASYEQYF.

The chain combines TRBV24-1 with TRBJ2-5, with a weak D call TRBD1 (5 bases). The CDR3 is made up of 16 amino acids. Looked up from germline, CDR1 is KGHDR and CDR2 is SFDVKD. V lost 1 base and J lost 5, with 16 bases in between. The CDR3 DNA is TGTGCCACCAGTGATTTTACAGGTCCGAACGGGGAGACCCAGTACTTC. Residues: CATSDFTGPNGETQYF.

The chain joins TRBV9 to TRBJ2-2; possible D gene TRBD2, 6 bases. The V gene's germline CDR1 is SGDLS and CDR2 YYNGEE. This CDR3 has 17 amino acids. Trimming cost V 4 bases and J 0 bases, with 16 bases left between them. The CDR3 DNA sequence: TGTGCCAGCAGCCCCCGAGGAGCGGGCGCGAACACCGGGGAGCTGTTTTTT. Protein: CASSPRGAGANTGELFF.

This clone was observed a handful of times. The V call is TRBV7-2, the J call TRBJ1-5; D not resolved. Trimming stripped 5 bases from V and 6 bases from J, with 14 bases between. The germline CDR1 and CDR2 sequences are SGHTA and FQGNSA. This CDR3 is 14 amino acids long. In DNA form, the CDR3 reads TGTGCCAGCAGCCACAGTGTGTTCGCTCAGCCCCAGCATTTT. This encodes CASSHSVFAQPQHF.

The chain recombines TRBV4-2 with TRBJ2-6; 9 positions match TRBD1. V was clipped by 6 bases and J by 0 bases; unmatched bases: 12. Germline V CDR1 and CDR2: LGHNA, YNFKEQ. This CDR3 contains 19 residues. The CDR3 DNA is TGTGCCAGCAGACCCGGGACAGGGTTTTTGTACTCTGGGGCCAACGTCCTGACTTTC. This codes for CASRPGTGFLYSGANVLTF.

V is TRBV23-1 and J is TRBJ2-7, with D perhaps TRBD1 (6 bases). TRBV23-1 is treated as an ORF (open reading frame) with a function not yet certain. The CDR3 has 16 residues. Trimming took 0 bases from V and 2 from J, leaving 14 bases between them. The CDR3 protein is CASSQSSRGEPYEQYF. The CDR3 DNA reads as TGCGCCAGCAGTCAATCGTCCAGGGGCGAACCCTACGAGCAGTACTTC.

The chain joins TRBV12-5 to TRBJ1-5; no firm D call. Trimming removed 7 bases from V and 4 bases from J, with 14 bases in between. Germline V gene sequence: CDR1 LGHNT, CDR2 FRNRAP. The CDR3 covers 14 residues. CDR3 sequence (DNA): TGTGCTAGTGCTCTGAGCCCGGGGAATCAGCCCCAGCATTTT. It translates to CASALSPGNQPQHF.

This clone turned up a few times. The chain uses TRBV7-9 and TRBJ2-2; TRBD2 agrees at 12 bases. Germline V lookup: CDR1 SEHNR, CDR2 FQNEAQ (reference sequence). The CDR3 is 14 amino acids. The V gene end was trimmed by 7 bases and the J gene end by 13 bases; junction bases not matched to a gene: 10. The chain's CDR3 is CASTTGLAGYGLFF. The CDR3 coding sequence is TGTGCCAGCACCACCGGACTAGCGGGGTATGGGCTGTTTTTT.

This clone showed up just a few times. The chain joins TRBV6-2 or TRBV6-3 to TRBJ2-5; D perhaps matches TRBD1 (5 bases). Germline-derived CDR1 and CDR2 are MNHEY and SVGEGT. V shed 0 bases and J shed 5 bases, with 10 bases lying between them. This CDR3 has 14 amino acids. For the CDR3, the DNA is TGTGCCAGCAGTTACTCGAGCCAGGGTGAGACCCAGTACTTC. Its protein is CASSYSSQGETQYF.

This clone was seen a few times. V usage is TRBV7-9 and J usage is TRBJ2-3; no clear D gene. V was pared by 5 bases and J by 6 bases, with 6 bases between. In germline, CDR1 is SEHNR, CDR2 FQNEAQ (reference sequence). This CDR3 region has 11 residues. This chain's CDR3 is CASSRSDTQYF. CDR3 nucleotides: TGTGCCAGCAGCCGTAGTGATACGCAGTATTTT.

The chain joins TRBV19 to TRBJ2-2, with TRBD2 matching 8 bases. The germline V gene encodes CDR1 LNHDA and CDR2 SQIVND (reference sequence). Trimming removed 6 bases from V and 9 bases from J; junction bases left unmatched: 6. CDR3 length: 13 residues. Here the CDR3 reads CASRAGGARELFF. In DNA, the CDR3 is TGTGCCAGTAGAGCCGGGGGGGCCCGGGAGCTGTTTTTT.

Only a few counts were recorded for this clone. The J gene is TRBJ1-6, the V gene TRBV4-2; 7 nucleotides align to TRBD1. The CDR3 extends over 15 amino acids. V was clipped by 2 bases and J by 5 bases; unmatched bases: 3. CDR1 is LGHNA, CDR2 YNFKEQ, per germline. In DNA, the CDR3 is TGTGCCAGCAGCCAACACCAGGGGGATAATTCACCCCTCCACTTT. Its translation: CASSQHQGDNSPLHF.

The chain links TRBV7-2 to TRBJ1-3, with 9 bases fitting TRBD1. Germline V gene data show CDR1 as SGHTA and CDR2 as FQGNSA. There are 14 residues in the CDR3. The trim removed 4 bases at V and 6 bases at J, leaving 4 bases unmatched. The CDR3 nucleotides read TGTGCCAGCAGCTATGGACAGGGGTTAAACACCATATATTTT. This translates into CASSYGQGLNTIYF. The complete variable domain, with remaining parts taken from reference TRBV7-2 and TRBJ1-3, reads GAGVSQSPSNKVTEKGKDVELRCDPISGHTALYWYRQSLGQGLEFLIYFQGNSAPDKSGLPSDRFSAERTGGSVSTLTIQRTQQEDSAVYLCASSYGQGLNTIYFGEGSWLTVV.

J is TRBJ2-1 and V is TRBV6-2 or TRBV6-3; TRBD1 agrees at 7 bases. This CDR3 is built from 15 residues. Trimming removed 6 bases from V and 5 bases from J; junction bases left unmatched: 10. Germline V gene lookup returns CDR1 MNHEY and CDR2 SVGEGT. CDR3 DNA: TGTGCCAGCAGCGCCCCGGGACAGACAAACAATGAGCAGTTCTTC. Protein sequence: CASSAPGQTNNEQFF.

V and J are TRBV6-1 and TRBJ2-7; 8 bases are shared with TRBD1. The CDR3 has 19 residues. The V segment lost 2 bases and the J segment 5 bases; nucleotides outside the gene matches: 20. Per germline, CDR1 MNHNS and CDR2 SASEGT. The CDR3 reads CASSETAGGPPSERNEQYV. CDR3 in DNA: TGTGCCAGCAGTGAAACGGCAGGGGGCCCACCTAGTGAGCGAAACGAGCAGTACGTC.

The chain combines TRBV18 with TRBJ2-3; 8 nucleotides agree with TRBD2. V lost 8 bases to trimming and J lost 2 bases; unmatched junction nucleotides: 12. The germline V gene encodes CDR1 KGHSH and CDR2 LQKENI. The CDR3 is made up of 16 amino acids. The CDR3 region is CASTRYAGGDTDTQYF. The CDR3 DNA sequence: TGTGCCAGCACGCGATATGCGGGGGGAGACACAGATACGCAGTATTTT.

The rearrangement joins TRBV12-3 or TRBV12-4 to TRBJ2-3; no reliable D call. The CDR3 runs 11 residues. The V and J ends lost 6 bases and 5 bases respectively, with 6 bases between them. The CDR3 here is CASSLGDTQYF. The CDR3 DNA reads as TGTGCCAGCAGCCTAGGAGATACGCAGTATTTT.

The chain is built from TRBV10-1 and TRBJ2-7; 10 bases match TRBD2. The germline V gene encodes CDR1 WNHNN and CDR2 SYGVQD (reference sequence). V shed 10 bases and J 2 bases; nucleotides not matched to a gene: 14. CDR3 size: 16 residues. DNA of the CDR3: TGCGCCATTCTCCCGAACCCCACTAGCGGGACCTACGAGCAGTACTTC. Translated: CAILPNPTSGTYEQYF.